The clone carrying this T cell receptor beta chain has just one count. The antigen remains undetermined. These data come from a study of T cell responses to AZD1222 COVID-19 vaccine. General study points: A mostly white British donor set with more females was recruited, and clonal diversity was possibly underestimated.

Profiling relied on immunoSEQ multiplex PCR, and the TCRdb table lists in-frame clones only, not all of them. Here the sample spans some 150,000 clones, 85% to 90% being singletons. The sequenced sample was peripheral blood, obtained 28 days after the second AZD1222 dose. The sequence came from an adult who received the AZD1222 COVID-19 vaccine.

The CDR3 coding sequence is TGCGCCAGCAGCTGGACAGGGCAAGAGACCCAGTACTTC. It specifies CASSWTGQETQYF. The rearrangement joins TRBV5-1 to TRBJ2-5; TRBD1 matches 8 bases. Germline loops: CDR1 SGHRS, CDR2 YFSETQ. J gave up 2 bases and V 3 bases, and 0 bases lay outside the gene matches. The CDR3 is 13 amino acids. Full variable domain (rest looked up from reference TRBV5-1 and TRBJ2-5): KAGVTQTPRYLIKTRGQQVTLSCSPISGHRSVSWYQQTPGQGLQFLFEYFSETQRNKGNFPGRFSGRQFSNSRSEMNVSTLELGDSALYLCASSWTGQETQYFGPGTRLLVL.